Below, 6 T cell receptor beta chains from the same sample are listed, as sequenced in a study of blood T cell repertoires in COVID-19. Using immunoSEQ multiplex PCR, the repertoire was profiled, and TCRdb retains in-frame clones only, with some absent. The sample holds under 200,000 clones, about 90% seen once. Sequencing was carried out using PBMCs or T cells enriched from blood (not recorded which). The receptor source for this set is a woman aged 50 to 60 who had recovered from COVID-19.

V gene TRBV4-2 combines with J gene TRBJ2-7, with D possibly TRBD2 on 6 matching bases. The length of the CDR3 is 13 residues. Germline V gives CDR1 LGHNA, CDR2 YNFKEQ. Trimming left V 0 bases short and J 7 bases short, with 10 bases between. In nucleotides, the CDR3 is TGTGCCAGCAGCCAAGAGCCGGCGGGGGAGCAGTACTTC. Its translation is CASSQEPAGEQYF.

This rearrangement joins TRBV14 to TRBJ2-7, with D perhaps matching TRBD1 (6 bases). The CDR3 contains 14 residues. Germline values: CDR1 SGHDN, CDR2 FVKESK. The ends were cut back, 4 bases at V and 3 bases at J, with 13 bases in the middle. The CDR3 DNA sequence: TGTGCCAGCAGCCGGGACATAACTAGCTACGAGCAGTACTTC. Its translation: CASSRDITSYEQYF.

The chain recombines TRBV29-1 with TRBJ2-1; 7 bases fit TRBD2. V lost 3 bases and J lost 1; bases outside the gene matches: 9. The CDR3 has 16 amino acids. The germline CDR1 and CDR2 sequences are SQVTM and ANQGSEA. The DNA of the CDR3 is TGCAGCGTTGATCCCCTACTAGCGAGGTCCTACAATGAGCAGTTCTTC. Its translation is CSVDPLLARSYNEQFF.

J is TRBJ1-3 and V is TRBV12-5; 11 bases agree with TRBD1. CDR1 is LGHNT, CDR2 FRNRAP, per germline. The CDR3 is 16 amino acids. J gave up 3 bases and V 5 bases, and 6 bases lay outside the gene matches. The CDR3 spells CASGLGQGALGNTIYF. CDR3 bases: TGTGCTAGTGGTCTCGGACAGGGGGCACTTGGAAACACCATATATTTT.

The gene calls are TRBV5-1 and TRBJ2-1, with 14 positions matching TRBD2. V gave up 5 bases and J gave up 0 bases; unmatched junction bases: 7. Germline CDR1 and CDR2: SGHRS and YFSETQ. This CDR3 spans 18 amino acids. The chain's CDR3 is CASRGTSGRKPSYNEQFF. The CDR3 DNA reads as TGCGCCAGCAGAGGGACTAGCGGGAGAAAACCCTCCTACAATGAGCAGTTCTTC.

The chain links TRBV4-1 to TRBJ2-7; possible D gene TRBD1, 6 bases. The length of the CDR3 is 13 residues. The germline gives CDR1 MGHRA, CDR2 YSYEKL. Trimming stripped 5 bases from V and 3 bases from J, with 11 bases between. In DNA, the CDR3 is TGCGCCAGCAGCGACAGGATACACTACGAGCAGTACTTC. Translating gives CASSDRIHYEQYF.